This T cell receptor beta chain appears in the sequencing data of a study of blood T cell repertoires in COVID-19 (TCRdb year 2020). With respect to the entire study: Collaborator samples came from the United States, Italy and Spain and covered acute and convalescent phases of COVID-19. The prospective study material was composed of cDNA or gDNA derived from T cells, B-cell-depleted T cells, or PBMCs. Deeply sampled blood TCRbeta repertoires from subjects exposed to, actively infected with, or recovered from COVID-19 were included in the dataset. A freely available public database, intended as a resource for researchers studying the immune response to SARS-CoV-2, is where the repertoires were released. Samples were obtained from the ongoing ImmuneRACE study (first 160 participants) and from some 1,300 subjects provided by 6 global collaborators. Sample metadata almost always included a de-identified subject ID, COVID-19 status, age in years and sex. Where available, HLA class I and class II types were obtained from metadata supplied by the sample provider rather than from assay-based typing. Paper-wide results and their limitations: The quantity of clinical and demographic metadata differed by source and by participant and was supplied without curation.

TCRbeta CDR3 regions were amplified from genomic DNA using the immunoSEQ Assay, a bias-controlled multiplex PCR. The original pipeline was this. The number of nucleated cells in each sample was estimated by amplification of reference gene primers within the assay. Sequence reads were collapsed and filtered to measure the absolute abundance of every unique TCRbeta CDR3 rearrangement. For each sample, productive Simpson clonality was calculated as the square root of Simpson's diversity index over productive rearrangements. Here the immuneACCESS table is served through TCRdb, limited to in-frame sequences with V and J called. Missing clones are a known gap in these copies; in checked studies unresolved V genes cover under half, and the rest lacks a known reason. The V and J calls and clone size come from that table; D and trimming were worked out from the DNA. For this sample there are 100,000 to 150,000 clones; approximately 84% appear just once. The top ten clones comprise approximately 17% of the sample.

V is reduced by 1 base and J by 0 bases, leaving a spacing of 16 bases between them. The CDR3 covers 17 residues, taking in both the cysteine and the phenylalanine. The sequence is cut down to CDR3 DNA, 51 bases in frame from base 1. CDR1 and CDR2, per the germline V gene (reference sequence), are GTSNPN and SVGIG. Each collaborating institution followed its own protocols to collect whole blood in K2EDTA tubes. For TCRbeta analysis, collaborators shipped samples in one of three forms: frozen whole blood, isolated PBMCs, or DNA extracted from either of those sample types. With respect to this clone: Its specific antigen is unknown. No base quality information exists; no much larger clone differs at one position.

The sequence was collected from a woman older than 75 with acute or convalescent COVID-19. The chain is encoded by TRBV30 joined to TRBJ2-1; D gene: possibly TRBD1, on 7 matching bases. The sample taken for sequencing was peripheral blood. The CDR3 sequence is CAWSGDPGGSSYNEQFF. DNA sequence: TGTGCCTGGAGTGGAGACCCAGGGGGGAGCTCCTACAATGAGCAGTTCTTC.